This T cell receptor beta chain was recovered during a study of OX40 agonist ivuxolimab in advanced cancers. Study as a whole: Cohort: 80% to 90% men, mean age around 61, aged roughly 23 to 79. Patients with prior anti-PD-1, anti-PD-L1 or anti-CTLA-4 therapy were eligible; less than 50% had some. Study conclusions and caveats: Some nonresponders additionally presented with little normalized T-cell clonal expansion. Among the lowest levels of clonal expansion were found in partial responders at 0.1-3.0 mg/kg.

Trimming stripped 3 bases from V and 3 bases from J, with 5 bases between. The CDR3 covers 12 residues. Germline V gene sequence: CDR1 ENHRY, CDR2 SYGVKD. A word on this clone: Antigen unknown.

Repertoires were generated with immunoSEQ multiplex PCR, while TCRdb's copy carries only in-frame clones and drops some. The table lists 60,000 to 75,000 clones, around 90% of them singletons. The rearrangement uses TRBV10-3 and TRBJ1-1, with D hard to call. This receptor was taken from an adult with an advanced solid tumor such as melanoma, head and neck, liver or kidney cancer. Here the sequenced sample was CD4+ or CD8+ T cells sorted from blood, taken in a trial of the OX40 agonist ivuxolimab. This CDR3 reads CAISDQDTEAFF. The CDR3 DNA is TGTGCCATCAGTGATCAGGACACTGAAGCTTTCTTT.